This is a list of T cell receptor beta chains from one sample in a study of T cell responses to AZD1222 COVID-19 vaccine. Clones were sequenced by immunoSEQ multiplex PCR, and TCRdb holds only the in-frame ones, with some missing. The data show approximately 130,000 clones, with more than 85% seen just once and under 3.5% held by the top ten. The starting material was peripheral blood, obtained on day 0 of AZD1222 vaccination. All receptors derive from an adult in good health. CDR3s include the opening cysteine and the closing phenylalanine or tryptophan. Fields, in order: clone size, V gene, D gene, J gene, CDR3 DNA, CDR3 protein. A D gene is named only where the DNA matches it firmly. Size is stated for part of the rows, as once, few or many counts, or as a class when the clone is expanded.

clone_size: NA; v_call: TRBV5-8; d_call: TRBD1; j_call: TRBJ2-2; cdr3_nt: TGTGCCAGCAGCTTCCGACAGGGATTGACCGGGGAGCTGTTTTTT; cdr3_aa: CASSFRQGLTGELFF
clone_size: NA; v_call: TRBV28; d_call: NA; j_call: TRBJ1-3; cdr3_nt: TGTGCCAGCAGTCCCGGCAGCCTCTCTGGAAACACCATATATTTT; cdr3_aa: CASSPGSLSGNTIYF
clone_size: NA; v_call: TRBV6-6; d_call: TRBD1; j_call: TRBJ1-2; cdr3_nt: TGTGCCAGCAGTGAGACAGGGAAGGCTAACTATGGCTACACCTTC; cdr3_aa: CASSETGKANYGYTF
clone_size: NA; v_call: TRBV3-1/TRBV3-2; d_call: NA; j_call: TRBJ2-7; cdr3_nt: TGTGCCAGCAGCCAAGGGGGCAGGGGCTACGAGCAGTACTTC; cdr3_aa: CASSQGGRGYEQYF
clone_size: NA; v_call: TRBV5-1; d_call: TRBD1; j_call: TRBJ1-2; cdr3_nt: TGCGCCAGCAGAAAGGACAGGGACTATGGCTACACCTTC; cdr3_aa: CASRKDRDYGYTF
clone_size: NA; v_call: TRBV5-4; d_call: TRBD2; j_call: TRBJ2-7; cdr3_nt: TGTGCCAGCAGCTTAGCGGGAGGTATAGGGGACGAGCAGTACTTC; cdr3_aa: CASSLAGGIGDEQYF
clone_size: NA; v_call: TRBV29-1; d_call: NA; j_call: TRBJ1-1; cdr3_nt: TGCAGCGTTGACAGCAGGGGCGGGTTGTATGTGAACACTGAAGCTTTCTTT; cdr3_aa: CSVDSRGGLYVNTEAFF
clone_size: NA; v_call: TRBV6-5; d_call: TRBD2; j_call: TRBJ2-1; cdr3_nt: TGTGCCAGCTGCCTAGCGGGGGGAGCACGGGAGCAGTTCTTC; cdr3_aa: CASCLAGGAREQFF
clone_size: NA; v_call: TRBV28; d_call: NA; j_call: TRBJ2-7; cdr3_nt: TGTGCCAGCAGTTTAAAGTGGCGGGCTCCCTACGAGCAGTACTTC; cdr3_aa: CASSLKWRAPYEQYF
clone_size: once; v_call: TRBV7-9; d_call: NA; j_call: TRBJ2-3; cdr3_nt: TGTGCCAGCACCCTCAAACCCACAGATACGCAGTATTTT; cdr3_aa: CASTLKPTDTQYF
clone_size: NA; v_call: TRBV7-8; d_call: TRBD2; j_call: TRBJ2-7; cdr3_nt: TGTGCCAGCAGCTCCGGTGTTAGCGGGATGGGGAAGCAGTACTTC; cdr3_aa: CASSSGVSGMGKQYF
clone_size: NA; v_call: TRBV4-2; d_call: NA; j_call: TRBJ1-2; cdr3_nt: TGTGCCAGCAGCCAAGGGTTAGACTATGGCTACACCTTC; cdr3_aa: CASSQGLDYGYTF
clone_size: NA; v_call: TRBV10-1; d_call: NA; j_call: TRBJ2-2; cdr3_nt: TGCGCCAGCAGTGGGGCCAGGGAAAAAACCGGGGAGCTGTTTTTT; cdr3_aa: CASSGAREKTGELFF
clone_size: NA; v_call: TRBV6-5; d_call: TRBD2; j_call: TRBJ2-7; cdr3_nt: TGTGCCAGCAGACCAAAGCGGGAGGGAACCTACGAGCAGTACTTC; cdr3_aa: CASRPKREGTYEQYF
clone_size: NA; v_call: TRBV6-1; d_call: NA; j_call: TRBJ2-2; cdr3_nt: TGTGCCAGCAGTGATCGCGGCGTCGGGGAGCTGTTTTTT; cdr3_aa: CASSDRGVGELFF
clone_size: NA; v_call: TRBV28; d_call: TRBD2; j_call: TRBJ2-7; cdr3_nt: TGTGCCAGCAGTTCGGGGGGGGGCGGCGAGCAGTACTTC; cdr3_aa: CASSSGGGGEQYF
clone_size: NA; v_call: TRBV9; d_call: NA; j_call: TRBJ2-6; cdr3_nt: TGTGCCAGCAGCGTAGGAGTGGGGTCAGCACACCGCTCTGGGGCCAACGTCCTGACTTTC; cdr3_aa: CASSVGVGSAHRSGANVLTF
clone_size: NA; v_call: TRBV24-1; d_call: TRBD1; j_call: TRBJ2-3; cdr3_nt: TGTGCCACCAGGTCGACAGGGGACGCGGATACGCAGTATTTT; cdr3_aa: CATRSTGDADTQYF
clone_size: once; v_call: TRBV7-9; d_call: NA; j_call: TRBJ2-1; cdr3_nt: TGTGCCAGCAGCCGAGGTTACAATGAGCAGTTCTTC; cdr3_aa: CASSRGYNEQFF
clone_size: NA; v_call: TRBV29-1; d_call: TRBD1; j_call: TRBJ1-1; cdr3_nt: TGCAGCGTTATTGGACAGGGAAGAACTGAAGCTTTCTTT; cdr3_aa: CSVIGQGRTEAFF
clone_size: NA; v_call: TRBV23-1; d_call: NA; j_call: TRBJ1-6; cdr3_nt: TGCGCCAGCAGTCACCAGGACCCTTCCTCCTATAATTCACCCCTCCACTTT; cdr3_aa: CASSHQDPSSYNSPLHF
clone_size: NA; v_call: TRBV25-1; d_call: NA; j_call: TRBJ1-1; cdr3_nt: TGTGCCAGCAGTGAGGGGGCCCCGAACACTGAAGCTTTCTTT; cdr3_aa: CASSEGAPNTEAFF
clone_size: NA; v_call: TRBV7-9; d_call: NA; j_call: TRBJ1-4; cdr3_nt: TGTGCCAGCAGCTATGGGACGATCGGGGAAAAACTGTTTTTT; cdr3_aa: CASSYGTIGEKLFF
clone_size: NA; v_call: TRBV7-3; d_call: TRBD1; j_call: TRBJ1-1; cdr3_nt: TGTGCCAGCAGCTTCGGACAGGACACTGAAGCTTTCTTT; cdr3_aa: CASSFGQDTEAFF
clone_size: NA; v_call: TRBV7-6; d_call: NA; j_call: TRBJ1-1; cdr3_nt: TGTGCCAGCAGCTCTTACGGGGGTCGGAACACTGAAGCTTTCTTT; cdr3_aa: CASSSYGGRNTEAFF
clone_size: NA; v_call: TRBV9; d_call: TRBD2; j_call: TRBJ2-3; cdr3_nt: TGTGCCAGCAGCTACGCGGGGACTAGCGGGAGCACAGATACGCAGTATTTT; cdr3_aa: CASSYAGTSGSTDTQYF
clone_size: NA; v_call: TRBV5-1; d_call: NA; j_call: TRBJ2-2; cdr3_nt: TGCGCCAGCAGTCATTCAAACACCGGGGAGCTGTTTTTT; cdr3_aa: CASSHSNTGELFF
clone_size: NA; v_call: TRBV11-1; d_call: NA; j_call: TRBJ2-7; cdr3_nt: TGTGCCAGCACCCGGGACGGGAGCTCCTACGAGCAGTACTTC; cdr3_aa: CASTRDGSSYEQYF
clone_size: NA; v_call: TRBV6-5; d_call: NA; j_call: TRBJ1-1; cdr3_nt: TGTGCCAGCACCGAAACTGCGAACACTGAAGCTTTCTTT; cdr3_aa: CASTETANTEAFF